The 7 T cell receptor beta chains listed next were all sequenced from one sample in a study of T cell responses to AZD1222 COVID-19 vaccine. Repertoires were generated with immunoSEQ multiplex PCR, while TCRdb's copy carries only in-frame clones and drops some. There are 90,000 to 95,000 clones in the sample; more than 75% occur only once, and around 9.6% lies in the top ten. The starting material was peripheral blood, obtained on day 0 of AZD1222 vaccination. The receptor source for this set is an adult in good health.

The CDR3 bases are TGCGCCAGCAGCTTGCCCGGGGGCGACGCCTACGAGCAGTACTTC. It specifies CASSLPGGDAYEQYF. The chain recombines TRBV5-1 with TRBJ2-7; D possibly uses TRBD1 or TRBD2 (6 bases each). CDR3 length: 15 residues. Germline V gene lookup returns CDR1 SGHRS and CDR2 YFSETQ. Deletions cut 1 base from V and 2 bases from J, with 13 bases between.

The J gene is TRBJ1-1, the V gene TRBV7-3; perhaps TRBD1 as D (5 bases). Trimming removed 0 bases from V and 5 bases from J, with 16 bases in between. CDR1 is SGHTA, CDR2 FQGTGA, per germline. The CDR3 has 16 residues. CDR3 sequence: CASSLTGQGRETEAFF. DNA of the CDR3: TGTGCCAGCAGCTTAACGGGGCAGGGTCGGGAAACTGAAGCTTTCTTT. The whole variable domain, remainder taken from reference TRBV7-3 and TRBJ1-1, is GAGVSQTPSNKVTEKGKYVELRCDPISGHTALYWYRQSLGQGPEFLIYFQGTGAADDSGLPNDRFFAVRPEGSVSTLKIQRTERGDSAVYLCASSLTGQGRETEAFFGQGTRLTVV.

This chain joins TRBV5-1 and TRBJ1-5; D gene ambiguous. CDR1 is SGHRS, CDR2 YFSETQ, per germline. V lost 0 bases to trimming and J lost 9 bases, with 10 bases between them. The CDR3 extends over 13 amino acids. The CDR3 DNA reads as TGCGCCAGCAGCTTGGCCGCGGAAGGGCCCCAGCATTTT. Translated: CASSLAAEGPQHF.

With respect to this clone: One junction end disagrees with the germline gene, perhaps due to a read error. The chain uses TRBV7-7 and TRBJ1-2, with D possibly TRBD1 on 6 matching bases. CDR1 SSHAT and CDR2 FNYEAQ come from the germline V gene (reference sequence). CDR3 length: 16 amino acids. The DNA for the CDR3 is TGTGCTAGCAGCTTAGCCTACAGGGCCCAGGGCGATGGCTACACCTTC. Translating it yields CASSLAYRAQGDGYTF.

V gene TRBV20-1 combines with J gene TRBJ1-1; unclear D gene. Germline V CDR1 and CDR2: DFQATT, SNEGSKA (reference sequence). Deletions cut 6 bases from V and 5 bases from J, with 10 bases between. This CDR3 has 11 residues. The CDR3 sequence: CSAIPKTEAFF. In nucleotides, the CDR3 is TGCAGTGCAATACCCAAGACTGAAGCTTTCTTT.

The chain uses TRBV5-1 and TRBJ1-2; 9 nucleotides line up with TRBD1. The V and J ends lost 0 bases and 5 bases, in that order; junction bases with no gene match: 2. Germline V gene lookup returns CDR1 SGHRS and CDR2 YFSETQ. This CDR3 is 14 amino acids long. CDR3 in DNA: TGCGCCAGCAGCTTGGAGGGGACAGGGTATGGCTACACCTTC. The encoded protein is CASSLEGTGYGYTF.

The V call is TRBV11-2, the J call TRBJ2-1; 10 bases map to TRBD2. The germline V gene encodes CDR1 SGHAT and CDR2 FQNNGV. V was clipped by 8 bases and J by 4 bases; unmatched bases: 5. This CDR3 contains 14 residues. The CDR3 bases are TGTGCCAGCGACCGTAGCGGGAGGTACAATGAGCAGTTCTTC. Translated, it gives CASDRSGRYNEQFF.